This T cell receptor (beta chain) appears in the sequencing data of a study of T cells in Graves' hyperthyroidism and ophthalmopathy. Study-wide points: Most clonotypes expanded in the thyroid (above 0.001) were also present in blood.

This clonotype turned up a few times. Its antigen is still unknown. Losses at the gene ends were 0 bases for V and 8 bases for J; bases not matched to a gene: 8. This CDR3 region has 16 residues. The germline V gene has CDR1 MNHEY and CDR2 SVGEGT. TCR beta CDR3 regions were amplified from RNA. HTBI primers were used for first-round RT-PCR of the TCR CDR3. TCRdb used MiXCR to reprocess the multiplex PCR reads, holding one entry per CDR3 protein. Altogether hundreds of thousands of distinct CDR3 sequences are present, approximately 20% being singletons, with the ten largest covering roughly 60%. The receptor was isolated from a man aged 30 to 39 with Graves' ophthalmopathy. Sequences were obtained from blood. The J gene is TRBJ2-1, the V gene TRBV6-2 or TRBV6-3, with 9 nucleotides matching TRBD2. This CDR3 is CASSYSQREATDEQFF. The CDR3 DNA is TGTGCCAGCAGTTACTCCCAGCGGGAGGCCACGGATGAGCAGTTCTTC.